Detailed here is one T cell receptor beta chain. Its antigen remains unknown. This sample was taken from a study of cytomegalovirus exposure and HLA in healthy donors. On the study more broadly: Around 180 million T cells yielded 100 million or so unique TCR beta sequences in earlier analysis. Findings of the study overall: Later analysis demonstrated an association between a missense DCLRE1C variant and TCR beta V- and J-gene trimming. When analyzed later, the rates of TCR association showed variation by HLA locus, with DRB1 the most and HLA-C the fewest.

PCR used 60 Vbeta primers and 13 Jbeta primers. Assay used: immunoSEQ multiplex PCR; TCRdb lists only in-frame clones, some missing. The repertoire holds some 130,000 clones, with less than 80% as singletons. V lost 1 base and J lost 0, with 15 bases in between. CDR3 size: 17 residues. Germline CDR1 reads SGHTA; CDR2 reads FQGNSA. The chain joins TRBV7-2 to TRBJ2-5; tentative D call: TRBD2 (5 bases). The receptor's source is a woman aged 45 to 65 in good health and CMV-seropositive. Sequenced: PBMCs. The CDR3 DNA follows: TGTGCCAGCAGCTTAGGCCCGGGGAATAGGTACCAAGAGACCCAGTACTTC. This sequence encodes CASSLGPGNRYQETQYF. The variable domain in full, with the rest retrieved from reference TRBV7-2 and TRBJ2-5, is GAGVSQSPSNKVTEKGKDVELRCDPISGHTALYWYRQSLGQGLEFLIYFQGNSAPDKSGLPSDRFSAERTGGSVSTLTIQRTQQEDSAVYLCASSLGPGNRYQETQYFGPGTRLLVL.